This passage covers 3 T cell receptor beta chains from one sample sequenced in a study of T-cell reconstitution after alpha-beta-depleted transplantation in children. Molecular barcoding with unique molecular identifiers was used for the TCRbeta library. MiXCR, applied by TCRdb to the PCR reads, yields one record per CDR3 protein. The table has 150,000 to 200,000 distinct CDR3 sequences, about 6.3% seen once. Sequenced here: PBMCs from the stem cell graft donor, sampled from the stem cell graft. These receptors all stem from a human donor who donated a stem cell graft to a child with Wiskott-Aldrich syndrome.

The V and J genes are TRBV19 and TRBJ2-4; 11 bases align to TRBD2. Losses at the gene ends were 10 bases for V and 2 bases for J; bases not matched to a gene: 1. The length of the CDR3 is 13 residues. Germline V gene lookup returns CDR1 LNHDA and CDR2 SQIVND (reference sequence). The chain's CDR3 is CATSGGSKNIQYF. The DNA of the CDR3 is TGTGCCACTAGCGGGGGGTCCAAAAACATTCAGTACTTC. Combining the CDR3 with reference TRBV19 and TRBJ2-4 gives the whole variable domain DGGITQSPKYLFRKEGQNVTLSCEQNLNHDAMYWYRQDPGQGLRLIYYSQIVNDFQKGDIAEGYSVSREKKESFPLTVTSAQKNPTAFYLCATSGGSKNIQYFGAGTRLSVL.

This clonotype was recorded a few times. The J gene is TRBJ2-7, the V gene TRBV5-1, with 8 positions matching TRBD1. The CDR3 is 12 residues long. Germline assignment: CDR1 SGHRS and CDR2 YFSETQ. Germline trimming cut 6 bases from V and 6 bases from J; bases unmatched to any gene: 5. CDR3 bases: TGCGCCAGCACAGGACAGGGTGGCGAGCAGTACTTC. This encodes CASTGQGGEQYF. Full variable domain (remainder filled in from reference TRBV5-1 and TRBJ2-7): KAGVTQTPRYLIKTRGQQVTLSCSPISGHRSVSWYQQTPGQGLQFLFEYFSETQRNKGNFPGRFSGRQFSNSRSEMNVSTLELGDSALYLCASTGQGGEQYFGPGTRLTVT.

This clonotype was observed many times. The junction shows a germline mismatch at one end, possibly a read error. The J gene is TRBJ2-3, the V gene TRBV27; 8 nucleotides match TRBD2. This CDR3 region has 17 residues. Germline V gene data show CDR1 as MNHEY and CDR2 as SMNVEV (reference sequence). CDR3 loop: CASSLSPPSGHTDTQYF. The CDR3 DNA sequence: TGTGCCAGCAGTCTATCGCCGCCTAGCGGGCACACAGATACGCAGTATTTT.